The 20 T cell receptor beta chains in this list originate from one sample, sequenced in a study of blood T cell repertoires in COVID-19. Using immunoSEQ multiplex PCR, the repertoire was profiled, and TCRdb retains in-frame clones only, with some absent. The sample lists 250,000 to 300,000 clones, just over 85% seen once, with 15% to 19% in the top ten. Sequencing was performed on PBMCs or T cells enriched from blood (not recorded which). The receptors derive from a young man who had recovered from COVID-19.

CDR3 in DNA: TGTGCCAGCAGCCAAGATCTAGTGGGGCCGGGGGTGAACACTGAAGCTTTCTTT. Protein: CASSQDLVGPGVNTEAFF. The V and J genes are TRBV4-2 and TRBJ1-1; possibly TRBD1 for D (5 bases). From germline, CDR1 is LGHNA and CDR2 YNFKEQ. V was shortened by 0 bases and J by 0 bases, with 17 bases between the two germline ends. This CDR3 contains 18 residues.

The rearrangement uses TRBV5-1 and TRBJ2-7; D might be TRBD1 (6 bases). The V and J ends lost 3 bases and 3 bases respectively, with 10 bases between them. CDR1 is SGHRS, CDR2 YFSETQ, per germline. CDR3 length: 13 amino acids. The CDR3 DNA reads TGCGCCAGCAGCTATACAGGGAGCTACGAGCAGTACTTC. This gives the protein CASSYTGSYEQYF.

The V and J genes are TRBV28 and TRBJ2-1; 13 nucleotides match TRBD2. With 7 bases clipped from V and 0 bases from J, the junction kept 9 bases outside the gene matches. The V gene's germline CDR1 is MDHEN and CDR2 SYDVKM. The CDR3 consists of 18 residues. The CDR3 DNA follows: TGTGCCAGCACCCCCCTAGGGACTAGCGGGACCTCCTACAATGAGCAGTTCTTC. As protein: CASTPLGTSGTSYNEQFF.

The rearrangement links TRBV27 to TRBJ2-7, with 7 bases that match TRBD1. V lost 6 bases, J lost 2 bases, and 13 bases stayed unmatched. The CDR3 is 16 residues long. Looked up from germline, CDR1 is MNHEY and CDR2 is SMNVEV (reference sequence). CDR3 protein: CASSPRAGTAAYEQYF. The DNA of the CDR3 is TGTGCCAGCAGCCCAAGGGCAGGGACAGCCGCCTACGAGCAGTACTTC.

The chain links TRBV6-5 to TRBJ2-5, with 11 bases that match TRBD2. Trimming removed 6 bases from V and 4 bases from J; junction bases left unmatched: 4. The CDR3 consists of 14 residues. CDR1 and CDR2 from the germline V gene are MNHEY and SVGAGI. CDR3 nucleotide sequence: TGTGCCAGCAGAGGTAGCGGGGGGGGAGAGACCCAGTACTTC. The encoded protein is CASRGSGGGETQYF.

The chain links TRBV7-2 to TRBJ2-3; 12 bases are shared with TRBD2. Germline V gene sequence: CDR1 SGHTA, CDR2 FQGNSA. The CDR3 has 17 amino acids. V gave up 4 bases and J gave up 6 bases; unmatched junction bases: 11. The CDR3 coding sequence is TGTGCCAGCAGCTCCACCAGGACTAGCGGGGTTAGGGATACGCAGTATTTT. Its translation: CASSSTRTSGVRDTQYF.

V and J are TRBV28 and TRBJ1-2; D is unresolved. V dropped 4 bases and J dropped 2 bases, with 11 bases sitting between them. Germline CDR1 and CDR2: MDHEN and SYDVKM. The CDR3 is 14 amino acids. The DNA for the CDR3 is TGTGCCAGCAGTTCCTCGGGTGGCAACTATGGCTACACCTTC. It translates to CASSSSGGNYGYTF.

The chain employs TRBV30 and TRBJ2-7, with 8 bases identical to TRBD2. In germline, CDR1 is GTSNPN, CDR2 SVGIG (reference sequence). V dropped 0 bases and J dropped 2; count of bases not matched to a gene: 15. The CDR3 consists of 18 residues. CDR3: CAWSVLWGSSGGTYEQYF. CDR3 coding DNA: TGTGCCTGGAGTGTACTCTGGGGGTCGTCGGGAGGGACCTACGAGCAGTACTTC. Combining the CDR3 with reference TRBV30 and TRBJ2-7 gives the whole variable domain SQTIHQWPATLVQPVGSPLSLECTVEGTSNPNLYWYRQAAGRGLQLLFYSVGIGQISSEVPQNLSASRPQDRQFILSSKKLLLSDSGFYLCAWSVLWGSSGGTYEQYFGPGTRLTVT.

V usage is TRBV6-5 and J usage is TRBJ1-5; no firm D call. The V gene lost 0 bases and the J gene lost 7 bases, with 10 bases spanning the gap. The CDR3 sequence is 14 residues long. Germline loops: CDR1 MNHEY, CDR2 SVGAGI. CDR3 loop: CASSYSYGEQPQHF. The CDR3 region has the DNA TGTGCCAGCAGTTACTCGTATGGGGAGCAGCCCCAGCATTTT.

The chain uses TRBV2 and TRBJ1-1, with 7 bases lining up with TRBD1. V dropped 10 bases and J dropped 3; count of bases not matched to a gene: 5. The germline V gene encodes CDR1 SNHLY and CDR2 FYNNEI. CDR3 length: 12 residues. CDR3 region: CAIGQEYTEAFF. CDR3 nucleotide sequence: TGTGCCATAGGACAGGAATACACTGAAGCTTTCTTT.

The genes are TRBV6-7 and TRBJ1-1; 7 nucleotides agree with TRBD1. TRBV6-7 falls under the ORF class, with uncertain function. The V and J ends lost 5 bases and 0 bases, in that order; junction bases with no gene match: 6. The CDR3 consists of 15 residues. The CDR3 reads CASSSRDSLNTEAFF. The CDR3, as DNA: TGTGCCAGCAGTAGCCGGGACAGCTTGAACACTGAAGCTTTCTTT.

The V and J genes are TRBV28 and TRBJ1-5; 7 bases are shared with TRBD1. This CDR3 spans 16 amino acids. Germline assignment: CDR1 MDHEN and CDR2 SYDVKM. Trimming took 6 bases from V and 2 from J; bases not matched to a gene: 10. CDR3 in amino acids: CASSNTGVRGNQPQHF. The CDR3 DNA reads TGTGCCAGCAGCAATACAGGGGTCAGAGGCAATCAGCCCCAGCATTTT.

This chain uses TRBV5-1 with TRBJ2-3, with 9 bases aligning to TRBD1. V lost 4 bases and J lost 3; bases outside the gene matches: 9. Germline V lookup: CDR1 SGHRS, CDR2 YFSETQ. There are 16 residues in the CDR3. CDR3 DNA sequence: TGCGCCAGCAGCGACGGGACAGGGAGAGCGACAGATACGCAGTATTTT. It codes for CASSDGTGRATDTQYF.

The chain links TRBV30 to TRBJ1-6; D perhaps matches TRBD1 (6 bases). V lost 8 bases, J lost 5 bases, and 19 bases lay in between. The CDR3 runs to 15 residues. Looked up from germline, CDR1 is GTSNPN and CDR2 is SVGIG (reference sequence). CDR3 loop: CAGATGGANNSPLHF. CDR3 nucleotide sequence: TGTGCCGGGGCAACGGGGGGGGCGAATAATTCACCCCTCCACTTT. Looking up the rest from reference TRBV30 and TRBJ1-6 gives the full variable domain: SQTIHQWPATLVQPVGSPLSLECTVEGTSNPNLYWYRQAAGRGLQLLFYSVGIGQISSEVPQNLSASRPQDRQFILSSKKLLLSDSGFYLCAGATGGANNSPLHFGNGTRLTVT.

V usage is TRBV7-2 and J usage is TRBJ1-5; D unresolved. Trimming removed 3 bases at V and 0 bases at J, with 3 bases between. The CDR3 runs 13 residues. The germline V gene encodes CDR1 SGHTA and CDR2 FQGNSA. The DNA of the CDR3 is TGTGCCAGCAGCTTCTATAGCAATCAGCCCCAGCATTTT. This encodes CASSFYSNQPQHF.

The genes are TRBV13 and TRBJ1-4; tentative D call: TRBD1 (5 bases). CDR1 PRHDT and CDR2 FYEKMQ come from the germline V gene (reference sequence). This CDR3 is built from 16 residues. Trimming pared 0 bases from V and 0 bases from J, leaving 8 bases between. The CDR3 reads CASSLGLQATNEKLFF. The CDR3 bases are TGTGCCAGCAGCTTAGGTTTACAGGCAACTAATGAAAAACTGTTTTTT.

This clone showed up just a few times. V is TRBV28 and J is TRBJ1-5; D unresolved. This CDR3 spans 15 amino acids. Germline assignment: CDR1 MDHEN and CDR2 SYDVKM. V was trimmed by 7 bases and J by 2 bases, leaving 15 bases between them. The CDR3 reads CASTVSGGGNQPQHF. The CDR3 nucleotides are TGTGCCAGCACCGTCTCCGGCGGGGGCAATCAGCCCCAGCATTTT.

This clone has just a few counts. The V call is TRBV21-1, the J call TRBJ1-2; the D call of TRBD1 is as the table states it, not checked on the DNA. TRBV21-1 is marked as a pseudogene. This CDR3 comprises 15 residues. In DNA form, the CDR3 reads TGTGCCAGCAGCAACGGGACAGACTGTAACTATGGCTACACCTTC. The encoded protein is CASSNGTDCNYGYTF.

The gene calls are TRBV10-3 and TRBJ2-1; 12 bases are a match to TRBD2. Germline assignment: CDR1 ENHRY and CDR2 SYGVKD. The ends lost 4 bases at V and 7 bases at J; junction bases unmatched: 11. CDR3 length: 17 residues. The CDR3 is CAISGLASGGAGNEQFF. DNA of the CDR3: TGTGCCATCAGTGGGCTGGCTAGCGGGGGGGCCGGGAATGAGCAGTTCTTC.

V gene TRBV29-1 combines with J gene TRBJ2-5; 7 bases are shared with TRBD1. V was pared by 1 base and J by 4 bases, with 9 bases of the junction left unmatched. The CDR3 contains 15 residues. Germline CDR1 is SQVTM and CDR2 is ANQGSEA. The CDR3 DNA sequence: TGCAGCGTTGAAGCCTCAGGGGGTGGTAGAGAGACCCAGTACTTC. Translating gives CSVEASGGGRETQYF.